The clone carrying this T cell receptor (beta chain) came up once. This sample was taken from a study of blood T cell repertoires in COVID-19. For the study at large: Whether acute or convalescent, the COVID-19 samples came from the United States, Italy and Spain. PBMCs, B-cell-depleted T cells, or T cells provided the cDNA or gDNA that made up the material.

In the original analysis: Scientists estimated how many nucleated cells there were by amplifying reference gene primers. The protocol was immunoSEQ multiplex PCR, while the TCRdb copy is restricted to in-frame clones and leaves out a portion. The V and J calls and clone size were taken over from that table, and D and trimming were inferred from the DNA. The data show approximately 150,000 clones, with just over 85% seen just once and 3% to 4% held by the top ten. Germline V gene sequence: CDR1 MNHEY, CDR2 SMNVEV (reference sequence). Trimming left V 5 bases short and J 2 bases short, with 17 bases between. This CDR3 region has 16 residues.

The sequence was obtained from a man between 65 and 85 years old with acute or convalescent COVID-19. Sequences were obtained from peripheral blood. The rearrangement joins TRBV27 to TRBJ2-3; tentatively, D is TRBD1 (6 bases). CDR3 residues: CASSRKFTGYTDTQYF. The CDR3 DNA is TGTGCCAGCAGTCGTAAATTTACAGGGTACACAGATACGCAGTATTTT.